The rows below give T cell receptor beta chains drawn from one sample of a study of T cells after yellow fever vaccination. TCRdb analysed the 5' RACE reads with MiXCR anew, one entry per CDR3 protein. Among about 300,000 distinct CDR3 sequences, approximately 10% were seen once, and the ten largest hold 3% to 4%. The sample consisted of CD4+ T cells sorted from PBMCs, taken 5 days after the yellow fever booster vaccination. The receptors were gathered from a man younger than 30 who received the YFV17D yellow fever vaccine. Both conserved end residues are part of each CDR3. Each record gives: V gene, J gene, D gene, clone size, CDR3 DNA, CDR3 protein. The D gene is left open where the match is weak. Clone size is shown for a subset of rows, as once, few, many or a class of expanded clone.

v_call: TRBV6-1; j_call: TRBJ1-5; d_call: .; clone_size: .; cdr3_nt: TGTGCCAGCCGACCCCCCGGTTGGCCAGCATATAGCAATCAGCCCCAGCATTTT; cdr3_aa: CASRPPGWPAYSNQPQHF
v_call: TRBV20-1; j_call: TRBJ1-2; d_call: .; clone_size: few; cdr3_nt: TGCAGTGTGACCCCGACGGACAGCACCCCTTATGGCTACACCTTC; cdr3_aa: CSVTPTDSTPYGYTF
v_call: TRBV5-1; j_call: TRBJ2-2; d_call: .; clone_size: many; cdr3_nt: TGCGCCAGCAGCTTGGAACTTTTGTGGGGTGGGGAGCTGTTTTTT; cdr3_aa: CASSLELLWGGELFF
v_call: TRBV6-6; j_call: TRBJ2-2; d_call: .; clone_size: few; cdr3_nt: TGTGCCAGCAGTTACTCGGGGACACAAAACACCGGGGAGCTGTTTTTT; cdr3_aa: CASSYSGTQNTGELFF
v_call: TRBV20-1; j_call: TRBJ1-5; d_call: .; clone_size: many; cdr3_nt: TGCAGTGCTAGTGGGGGACTACAGCCCCAGCATTTT; cdr3_aa: CSASGGLQPQHF
v_call: TRBV5-1; j_call: TRBJ1-2; d_call: .; clone_size: .; cdr3_nt: TGCGCCAGCAGCTTGGCCTTAGGGGGTTCCGTGGAAGGCTACACCTTC; cdr3_aa: CASSLALGGSVEGYTF
v_call: TRBV20-1; j_call: TRBJ1-1; d_call: .; clone_size: few; cdr3_nt: TGCAGTGCACAATTAGACGGGAACACTGAAGCTTTCTTT; cdr3_aa: CSAQLDGNTEAFF
v_call: TRBV7-2; j_call: TRBJ2-3; d_call: .; clone_size: .; cdr3_nt: TGTGCCAGCAGCTTGGATTACATAGATACGCAGTATTTT; cdr3_aa: CASSLDYIDTQYF
v_call: TRBV10-2; j_call: TRBJ1-1; d_call: TRBD1; clone_size: many; cdr3_nt: TGCGCCAGCAGGGATACCGGGACAGGGGTACCCGCAGCTTTCTTT; cdr3_aa: CASRDTGTGVPAAFF
v_call: TRBV10-3; j_call: TRBJ1-6; d_call: .; clone_size: few; cdr3_nt: TGTGCCATCAGTGGCCGGAACGATTCACCCCTCCACTTT; cdr3_aa: CAISGRNDSPLHF
v_call: TRBV15; j_call: TRBJ1-3; d_call: .; clone_size: .; cdr3_nt: TGTGCCACCAGCAGAGTGAGAGGCTCTGGAAACACCATATATTTT; cdr3_aa: CATSRVRGSGNTIYF
v_call: TRBV29-1; j_call: TRBJ2-7; d_call: TRBD1; clone_size: many; cdr3_nt: TGCAGCGTCACGACACAGGGGTCCGACGAGCAGTACTTC; cdr3_aa: CSVTTQGSDEQYF
v_call: TRBV12-3/TRBV12-4; j_call: TRBJ2-3; d_call: .; clone_size: many; cdr3_nt: TGTGCCAGCAGGCGCACAGATACGCAGTATTTT; cdr3_aa: CASRRTDTQYF
v_call: TRBV4-3; j_call: TRBJ2-7; d_call: .; clone_size: .; cdr3_nt: TGCGCCAGCAGCCAAGAGTACACAACCTACGAGCAGTACTTC; cdr3_aa: CASSQEYTTYEQYF
v_call: TRBV2; j_call: TRBJ2-5; d_call: .; clone_size: .; cdr3_nt: TGTGCCGGAGCACTAGCAAGTCAAGAGACCCAGTACTTC; cdr3_aa: CAGALASQETQYF
v_call: TRBV5-1; j_call: TRBJ1-5; d_call: TRBD1; clone_size: .; cdr3_nt: TGCGCCAGCAGCTTACAGGGCCGGACAGGGGAGCCCCAGCATTTT; cdr3_aa: CASSLQGRTGEPQHF
v_call: TRBV9; j_call: TRBJ1-1; d_call: .; clone_size: .; cdr3_nt: TGTGCCAGCAGCGTAGCCCCCAGCGGGGATCGGGCTTTCTTT; cdr3_aa: CASSVAPSGDRAFF
v_call: TRBV5-1; j_call: TRBJ2-5; d_call: TRBD1; clone_size: few; cdr3_nt: TGCGCCAGCAGCTCACGCCCGGGACAGGGCCGGGGGGAGACCCAGTACTTC; cdr3_aa: CASSSRPGQGRGETQYF
v_call: TRBV5-1; j_call: TRBJ1-6; d_call: TRBD1; clone_size: .; cdr3_nt: TGCGCCAGCAGCCGGACCGGACAGGCGCCTAATTCACCCCTCCACTTT; cdr3_aa: CASSRTGQAPNSPLHF
v_call: TRBV5-1; j_call: TRBJ1-2; d_call: TRBD1; clone_size: many; cdr3_nt: TGCGCCAGCAGCAGGGACAGTTCGTATGGCTACACCTTC; cdr3_aa: CASSRDSSYGYTF
v_call: TRBV5-1; j_call: TRBJ1-2; d_call: TRBD1; clone_size: .; cdr3_nt: TGCGCCAGCAGCTTGGGAGGTGCAGGGGGCGGATTGAGTTATGGCTACACCTTC; cdr3_aa: CASSLGGAGGGLSYGYTF
v_call: TRBV5-1; j_call: TRBJ1-2; d_call: TRBD1; clone_size: many; cdr3_nt: TGCGCCAGCAGCTTGGATATGGGACAGGCTACCTATGGCTACACCTTC; cdr3_aa: CASSLDMGQATYGYTF
v_call: TRBV21-1; j_call: TRBJ2-5; d_call: .; clone_size: .; cdr3_nt: TGTGCCAGCAGCAGCCGGACATCGGGGAAAGAGACCCAGTACTTC; cdr3_aa: CASSSRTSGKETQYF
v_call: TRBV4-3; j_call: TRBJ2-7; d_call: TRBD1; clone_size: many; cdr3_nt: TGCGCCAGCAGCCAAGATTGGTCAGGGGGCCCCTACGAGCAGTACTTC; cdr3_aa: CASSQDWSGGPYEQYF
v_call: TRBV20-1; j_call: TRBJ2-1; d_call: TRBD2; clone_size: few; cdr3_nt: TGCAGTGCTGTTAGCGGGGCGACCAATGAGCAGTTCTTC; cdr3_aa: CSAVSGATNEQFF
v_call: TRBV7-2; j_call: TRBJ2-3; d_call: .; clone_size: few; cdr3_nt: TGTGCCAGCAGCCCTAGAAACACAGATACGCAGTATTTT; cdr3_aa: CASSPRNTDTQYF
v_call: TRBV2; j_call: TRBJ1-2; d_call: .; clone_size: few; cdr3_nt: TGTGCCAGCCCCGAGGAGGGAGCAAACTATGGCTACACCTTC; cdr3_aa: CASPEEGANYGYTF
v_call: TRBV7-2; j_call: TRBJ2-1; d_call: .; clone_size: .; cdr3_nt: TGTGCCAGCAGCTTAGATGCCGGGGGCAGGAATGAGCAGTTCTTC; cdr3_aa: CASSLDAGGRNEQFF
v_call: TRBV4-2; j_call: TRBJ2-3; d_call: TRBD2; clone_size: few; cdr3_nt: TGTGCCAGCAGCCTCGAGGGGCTAGCGGGGGGTTTAGGTGGTACGCAGTATTTT; cdr3_aa: CASSLEGLAGGLGGTQYF
v_call: TRBV7-8; j_call: TRBJ1-2; d_call: TRBD1; clone_size: few; cdr3_nt: TGTGCCAGCAGCTTAGAGACAGGGCGAGGCTACACCTTC; cdr3_aa: CASSLETGRGYTF
v_call: TRBV12-3/TRBV12-4; j_call: TRBJ1-5; d_call: .; clone_size: few; cdr3_nt: TGTGCCAGCAGTTCAGGGGCGAGTCAGCCCCAGCATTTT; cdr3_aa: CASSSGASQPQHF
v_call: TRBV2; j_call: TRBJ1-6; d_call: TRBD1; clone_size: .; cdr3_nt: TGTGCCAGCAGACAGGGGGTAGGATCACCCCTCCACTTT; cdr3_aa: CASRQGVGSPLHF
v_call: TRBV12-3/TRBV12-4; j_call: TRBJ1-5; d_call: TRBD1; clone_size: .; cdr3_nt: TGTGCCAGCAGGCAGGGGGGGGGCAATCAGCCCCAGCATTTT; cdr3_aa: CASRQGGGNQPQHF
v_call: TRBV5-1; j_call: TRBJ2-5; d_call: .; clone_size: .; cdr3_nt: TGCGCCAGCAGCTTGATGGCAGGAGCCCAAGAGACCCAGTACTTC; cdr3_aa: CASSLMAGAQETQYF
v_call: TRBV7-2; j_call: TRBJ2-1; d_call: TRBD2; clone_size: few; cdr3_nt: TGTGCCAGCAGCAGAAGGGGACTAGCGGGGCGTCTCTCCTACAATGAGCAGTTCTTC; cdr3_aa: CASSRRGLAGRLSYNEQFF
v_call: TRBV6-1; j_call: TRBJ1-5; d_call: .; clone_size: .; cdr3_nt: TGTGCCAGCAGTGGACTGCCGGAGGGGCGACAGCCCCAGCATTTT; cdr3_aa: CASSGLPEGRQPQHF
v_call: TRBV6-5; j_call: TRBJ1-5; d_call: .; clone_size: .; cdr3_nt: TGTGCCAGCAGTTACTCGAGGGCCAACAATCAGCCCCAGCATTTT; cdr3_aa: CASSYSRANNQPQHF
v_call: TRBV5-4; j_call: TRBJ2-7; d_call: .; clone_size: few; cdr3_nt: TGTGCCAGCAGCTTCTTCGATACTCGGGAGCAGTACTTC; cdr3_aa: CASSFFDTREQYF
v_call: TRBV5-1; j_call: TRBJ2-3; d_call: .; clone_size: .; cdr3_nt: TGCGCCAGCAGCCTAGCTCAGGACACAGATACGCAGTATTTT; cdr3_aa: CASSLAQDTDTQYF
v_call: TRBV10-3; j_call: TRBJ2-7; d_call: .; clone_size: few; cdr3_nt: TGTGCCATCGCGACAGATTACGAGCAGTACTTC; cdr3_aa: CAIATDYEQYF
v_call: TRBV7-2; j_call: TRBJ1-1; d_call: .; clone_size: few; cdr3_nt: TGTGCCAGCATCCTGGTTTGGGGGCTCGGCACTGAAGCTTTCTTT; cdr3_aa: CASILVWGLGTEAFF
v_call: TRBV12-3/TRBV12-4; j_call: TRBJ2-2; d_call: .; clone_size: many; cdr3_nt: TGTGCCAGCAGACCGAACACCGGGGAGCTGTTTTTT; cdr3_aa: CASRPNTGELFF
v_call: TRBV5-6; j_call: TRBJ2-3; d_call: TRBD1; clone_size: .; cdr3_nt: TGTGCCAGCAGCGTAGGACAGGGCAATGCGGGCGATACGCAGTATTTT; cdr3_aa: CASSVGQGNAGDTQYF
v_call: TRBV7-3; j_call: TRBJ2-2; d_call: .; clone_size: few; cdr3_nt: TGTGCCAGCAGTCAGGGGGGAGGCGGCACCGGGGAGCTGTTTTTT; cdr3_aa: CASSQGGGGTGELFF
v_call: TRBV4-2; j_call: TRBJ1-5; d_call: .; clone_size: many; cdr3_nt: TGTGCCAGCAGCCAAGAACAGGTCGGTAATCAGCCCCAGCATTTT; cdr3_aa: CASSQEQVGNQPQHF
v_call: TRBV5-1; j_call: TRBJ2-5; d_call: .; clone_size: many; cdr3_nt: TGCGCCAGCAGCCCACTCGGCGGCCAAGAGACCCAGTACTTC; cdr3_aa: CASSPLGGQETQYF
v_call: TRBV20-1; j_call: TRBJ1-6; d_call: .; clone_size: many; cdr3_nt: TGCAGTGCTAGTGGTAGGGAAAGCTCACCCCTCCACTTT; cdr3_aa: CSASGRESSPLHF
v_call: TRBV7-9; j_call: TRBJ2-7; d_call: .; clone_size: few; cdr3_nt: TGTGCCAGCAGCCTCGGGGCAAGCTCCTACGAGCAGTACTTC; cdr3_aa: CASSLGASSYEQYF
v_call: TRBV3-1; j_call: TRBJ2-7; d_call: .; clone_size: .; cdr3_nt: TGTGCCAGCAGCCAAATGGGACCCGCCACGAACGAGCAGTACTTC; cdr3_aa: CASSQMGPATNEQYF
v_call: TRBV4-2; j_call: TRBJ2-2; d_call: .; clone_size: .; cdr3_nt: TGTGCCAGCAGCCAAGGGGTCGGGACCACTTCCCACACCGGGGAGCTGTTTTTT; cdr3_aa: CASSQGVGTTSHTGELFF
v_call: TRBV20-1; j_call: TRBJ1-4; d_call: .; clone_size: few; cdr3_nt: TGCAGTGCTAGTCCGAGGCAGGGCCTGGGAAAACTGTTTTTT; cdr3_aa: CSASPRQGLGKLFF
v_call: TRBV28; j_call: TRBJ1-5; d_call: .; clone_size: few; cdr3_nt: TGTGCCAGCAGCCTCGACAGCGGCAATCAGCCCCAGCATTTT; cdr3_aa: CASSLDSGNQPQHF
v_call: TRBV5-4; j_call: TRBJ2-2; d_call: TRBD2; clone_size: few; cdr3_nt: TGTGCCAGCAGCTTGACTAGCGGGGGCGCCGGGGAGCTGTTTTTT; cdr3_aa: CASSLTSGGAGELFF
v_call: TRBV2; j_call: TRBJ1-5; d_call: .; clone_size: few; cdr3_nt: TGTGCCAGCAGTGAAGAAAGGCAGGCTAGCAATCAGCCCCAGCATTTT; cdr3_aa: CASSEERQASNQPQHF
v_call: TRBV5-1; j_call: TRBJ1-4; d_call: TRBD1; clone_size: few; cdr3_nt: TGCGCCAGCAGCACTCAGGGGGCGAGGGATGAAAAACTGTTTTTT; cdr3_aa: CASSTQGARDEKLFF
v_call: TRBV5-1; j_call: TRBJ1-6; d_call: TRBD1; clone_size: .; cdr3_nt: TGCGCCAGCAGCGTGGGACAGGGTTCGTCCCTCCACTTT; cdr3_aa: CASSVGQGSSLHF
v_call: TRBV7-9; j_call: TRBJ1-2; d_call: .; clone_size: few; cdr3_nt: TGTGCCAGCAGCCTGGACACTAACTATGGCTACACCTTC; cdr3_aa: CASSLDTNYGYTF
v_call: TRBV3-1; j_call: TRBJ1-2; d_call: .; clone_size: .; cdr3_nt: TGTGCCAGCAGCCAAGATCGTACGGGGTCGAGTGGCTACACCTTC; cdr3_aa: CASSQDRTGSSGYTF